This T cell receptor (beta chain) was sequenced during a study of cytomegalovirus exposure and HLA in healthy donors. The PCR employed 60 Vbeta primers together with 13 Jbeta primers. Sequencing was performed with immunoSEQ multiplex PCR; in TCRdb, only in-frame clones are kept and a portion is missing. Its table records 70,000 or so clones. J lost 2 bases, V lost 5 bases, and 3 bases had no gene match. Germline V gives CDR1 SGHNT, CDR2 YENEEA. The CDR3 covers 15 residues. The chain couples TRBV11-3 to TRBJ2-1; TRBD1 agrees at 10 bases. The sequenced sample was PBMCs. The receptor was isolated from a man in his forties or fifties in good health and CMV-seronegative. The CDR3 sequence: CASSHGQGAYNEQFF. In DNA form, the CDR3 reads TGTGCCAGCAGCCACGGACAGGGGGCCTACAATGAGCAGTTCTTC.